These 14 T cell receptor beta chains share one sample of origin, sequenced in a study of Graves' ophthalmopathy and Graves' hyperthyroidism. The authors amplified TCR beta CDR3 regions from RNA transcripts. First-round RT-PCR with HTBI primers preceded a second-round multiplex PCR. TCRdb independently ran MiXCR on the multiplex PCR reads; one entry per CDR3 protein. The top ten clones hold around 3% of a sample with hundreds of thousands of distinct CDR3 sequences, 21% of them seen once. The material sequenced was peripheral blood. The receptors stem from a woman aged 18-29 years with stable Graves' hyperthyroidism.

This clonotype was recorded at least ten times. Here the CDR3 DNA reads TGTGCCAGCAGAGTTTCAGGGGGCACTGAAGCTTTCTTT. It codes for CASRVSGGTEAFF. The J gene is TRBJ1-1, the V gene TRBV2; 7 bases line up with TRBD1. Germline V gene lookup returns CDR1 SNHLY and CDR2 FYNNEI. V shed 6 bases, J shed 4 bases, and the junction held 5 bases outside the gene matches. The CDR3 is 13 residues long.

In its sample, this clonotype was seen many times. The chain couples TRBV4-3 to TRBJ1-5, with 8 bases aligning to TRBD1. The V segment lost 0 bases and the J segment 5 bases; nucleotides outside the gene matches: 3. CDR3 length: 15 amino acids. The germline V gene has CDR1 LGHNA and CDR2 YSLEER. CDR3 loop: CASSQDGQGDQPQHF. CDR3 in DNA: TGCGCCAGCAGCCAAGATGGACAGGGCGATCAGCCCCAGCATTTT.

This clonotype has at least ten counts. The V and J genes are TRBV19 and TRBJ1-5, with TRBD1 matching over 7 bases. V dropped 4 bases and J dropped 3; count of bases not matched to a gene: 6. The CDR3 spans 15 residues. Germline loops: CDR1 LNHDA, CDR2 SQIVND (reference sequence). The DNA of the CDR3 is TGTGCCAGTAGTAGCCGGGACAGTTCCAATCAGCCCCAGCATTTT. Its protein product is CASSSRDSSNQPQHF.

This clonotype was seen repeatedly, ten times or more. This chain joins TRBV19 and TRBJ1-1; D is ambiguous. This CDR3 is 11 amino acids long. CDR1 and CDR2 from the germline V gene are LNHDA and SQIVND (reference sequence). Trimming left V 1 base short and J 9 bases short, with 6 bases between. CDR3 sequence: CASSIGEKAFF. As DNA, the CDR3 is TGTGCCAGTAGTATAGGAGAAAAAGCTTTCTTT. Complete variable domain (other parts from reference TRBV19 and TRBJ1-1): DGGITQSPKYLFRKEGQNVTLSCEQNLNHDAMYWYRQDPGQGLRLIYYSQIVNDFQKGDIAEGYSVSREKKESFPLTVTSAQKNPTAFYLCASSIGEKAFFGQGTRLTVV.

CDR3 residues: CSARFTSGIIETQYF. The DNA for the CDR3 is TGCAGTGCTAGGTTCACTAGCGGGATTATCGAGACCCAGTACTTC. The V gene is TRBV20-1, the J gene TRBJ2-5; 10 positions match TRBD2. Germline CDR1 DFQATT, CDR2 SNEGSKA (reference sequence). The CDR3 totals 15 residues. J gave up 5 bases and V 3 bases, and 9 bases lay outside the gene matches.

This clonotype was seen many times. This chain uses TRBV7-3 with TRBJ1-3; D gene unclear. Germline loops: CDR1 SGHTA, CDR2 FQGTGA. V lost 2 bases to trimming and J lost 0 bases, with 8 bases between them. The length of the CDR3 is 15 residues. CDR3: CASSLFAGSGNTIYF. CDR3 nucleotide sequence: TGTGCCAGCAGCTTATTTGCGGGCTCTGGAAACACCATATATTTT.

J is TRBJ2-7 and V is TRBV6-2 or TRBV6-3; D might be TRBD1 (6 bases). Trimming cost V 6 bases and J 3 bases, with 18 bases left between them. This CDR3 region has 15 residues. In germline, CDR1 is MNHEY, CDR2 SVGEGT. In DNA, the CDR3 is TGTGCCAGCAGAGGCCGACAGGCAACCATCTACGAGCAGTACTTC. Translated: CASRGRQATIYEQYF.

Comments on this clonotype: A much larger clone is a single base away; this may be a read error. This sequence joins TRBV6-5 and TRBJ2-5; a weak D match, TRBD1 (5 bases). CDR1 and CDR2 (germline): MNHEY, SVGAGI. This CDR3 has 14 residues. This CDR3 is CASSYSSGREIQYF. DNA for the CDR3: TGTGCCAGCAGTTACTCTTCAGGGCGAGAGATCCAGTACTTC.

This chain uses TRBV11-2 with TRBJ2-3; the D is unclear. V lost 5 bases and J lost 0, with 21 bases in between. From germline, CDR1 is SGHAT and CDR2 FQNNGV. The CDR3 sequence is 18 residues long. The CDR3 DNA sequence: TGTGCCAGCAGCCAAGTGGGGTATTCGCTGGCCAGCACAGATACGCAGTATTTT. Translation gives CASSQVGYSLASTDTQYF.

This clonotype showed up many times. The chain combines TRBV19 with TRBJ2-6, with 8 bases lining up with TRBD1. Germline V gene data show CDR1 as LNHDA and CDR2 as SQIVND (reference sequence). Trimming at V came to 7 bases and at J to 2 bases, leaving 4 bases not matched to a gene. The CDR3 is made up of 15 amino acids. The CDR3 bases are TGTGCCAGTAACCCGGACAGGGCTGGGGCCAACGTCCTGACTTTC. This encodes CASNPDRAGANVLTF.

In this sample, this clonotype turned up many times. As DNA, the CDR3 is TGTGCCAGCAGCTCCCCCCCAGGGGGGGTGAACACTGAAGCTTTCTTT. Amino acid sequence: CASSSPPGGVNTEAFF. The V and J genes are TRBV11-2 and TRBJ1-1; TRBD1 matches 7 bases. Germline loops: CDR1 SGHAT, CDR2 FQNNGV. With V trimmed by 4 bases and J by 0 bases, 8 bases remained unmatched. This CDR3 is 16 amino acids long. The full variable domain, its missing parts supplied by reference TRBV11-2 and TRBJ1-1, is EAGVAQSPRYKIIEKRQSVAFWCNPISGHATLYWYQQILGQGPKLLIQFQNNGVVDDSQLPKDRFSAERLKGVDSTLKIQPAKLEDSAVYLCASSSPPGGVNTEAFFGQGTRLTVV.

This clonotype was seen ten or more times. The chain is built from TRBV10-3 and TRBJ2-7; 10 nucleotides line up with TRBD1. V lost 3 bases, J lost 1 base, and 3 bases stayed unmatched. Germline V gives CDR1 ENHRY, CDR2 SYGVKD. This CDR3 has 15 amino acids. DNA for the CDR3: TGTGCCATCAGTGATCCGGGACAGGGGTCCTACGAGCAGTACTTC. Encoded protein: CAISDPGQGSYEQYF.

This clonotype was found a few times. The chain carries TRBV5-6 and TRBJ1-1, with 10 bases identical to TRBD1. Germline lookup yields CDR1 SGHDT and CDR2 YYEEEE. The V and J ends lost 3 bases and 0 bases, in that order; junction bases with no gene match: 11. The CDR3 totals 18 residues. The CDR3 sequence is CASSYSPGQGGMNTEAFF. CDR3 nucleotides: TGTGCCAGCAGCTACTCCCCAGGACAGGGGGGGATGAACACTGAAGCTTTCTTT.

This clonotype was found many times. The chain uses TRBV11-2 and TRBJ2-7; the D gene is possibly TRBD1 (6 bases). This CDR3 has 14 residues. V shed 3 bases and J shed 5 bases, with 14 bases lying between them. CDR1 and CDR2 (germline): SGHAT, FQNNGV. In DNA, the CDR3 is TGTGCCAGCAGCTTGACTACAGGGTTGGACGAGCAGTACTTC. Its protein product is CASSLTTGLDEQYF.